This TCR beta chain was sequenced during a study of blood T cell repertoires in COVID-19. Study at large: COVID-19 samples, acute and convalescent, were from the United States, Italy and Spain. T cells, B-cell-depleted T cells, or PBMCs provided the cDNA or gDNA that served as material.

As originally analysed: It was from reference gene primer amplification that nucleated cell counts were estimated. Data came from immunoSEQ multiplex PCR; TCRdb stores just in-frame clones and leaves some out. From that table come the V and J calls and clone size; the DNA was used to work out D and trimming. The data hold 200,000 or so clones, with about 88% observed a single time. Germline V lookup: CDR1 GTSNPN, CDR2 SVGIG (reference sequence). This CDR3 region has 16 residues. V lost 3 bases to trimming and J lost 7 bases; unmatched junction nucleotides: 14. The source material was peripheral blood. This chain links TRBV30 with TRBJ1-4, with 7 bases identical to TRBD1. The clonotype was recovered from a man between 65 and 79 years old with active or convalescent COVID-19. CDR3: CAWSPKRGTDLEKLFF. CDR3 nucleotides: TGTGCCTGGAGCCCGAAACGTGGGACAGATCTTGAAAAACTGTTTTTT.